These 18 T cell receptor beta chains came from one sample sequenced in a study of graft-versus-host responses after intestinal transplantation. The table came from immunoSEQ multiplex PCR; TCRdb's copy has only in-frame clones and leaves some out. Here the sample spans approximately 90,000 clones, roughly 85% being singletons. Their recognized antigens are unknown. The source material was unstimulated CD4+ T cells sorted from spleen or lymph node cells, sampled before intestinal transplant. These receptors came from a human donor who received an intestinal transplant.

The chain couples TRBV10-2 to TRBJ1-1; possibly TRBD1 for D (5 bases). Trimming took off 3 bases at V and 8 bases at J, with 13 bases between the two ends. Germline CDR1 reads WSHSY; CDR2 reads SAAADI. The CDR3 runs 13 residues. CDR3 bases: TGCGCCAGCAGTGAAAGAGTCAGGGAAGAAGCTTTCTTT. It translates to CASSERVREEAFF.

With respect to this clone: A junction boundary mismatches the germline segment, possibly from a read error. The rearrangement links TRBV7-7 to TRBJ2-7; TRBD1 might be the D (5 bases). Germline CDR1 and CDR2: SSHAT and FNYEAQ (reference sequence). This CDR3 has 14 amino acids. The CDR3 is CASSPLDRGSEQYF. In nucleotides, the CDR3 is TGTGCTAGCAGCCCCCTAGACAGAGGCAGCGAGCAGTACTTC.

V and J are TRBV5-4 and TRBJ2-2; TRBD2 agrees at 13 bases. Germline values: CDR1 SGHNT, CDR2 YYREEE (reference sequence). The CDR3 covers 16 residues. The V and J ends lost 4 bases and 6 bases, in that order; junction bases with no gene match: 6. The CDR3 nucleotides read TGTGCCAGCAGCGCCCGACTAGCGGGGGGATCCGGGGAGCTGTTTTTT. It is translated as CASSARLAGGSGELFF.

The CDR3 loop reads CASSLSGLGELFF. The CDR3 bases are TGTGCCAGCAGTTTATCTGGGCTCGGGGAGCTGTTTTTT. The chain recombines TRBV27 with TRBJ2-2; no firm D call. The CDR3 is 13 residues long. Trimming took off 0 bases at V and 7 bases at J, with 6 bases between the two ends. Germline CDR1 and CDR2: MNHEY and SMNVEV (reference sequence).

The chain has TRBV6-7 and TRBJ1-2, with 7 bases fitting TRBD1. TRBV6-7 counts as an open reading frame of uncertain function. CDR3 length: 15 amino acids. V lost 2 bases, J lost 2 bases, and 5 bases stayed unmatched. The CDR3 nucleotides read TGTGCCAGCAGTTACCCGGGACAGAGCAACTATGGCTACACCTTC. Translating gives CASSYPGQSNYGYTF.

The CDR3: CASSPGTSVTYEQYF. The CDR3 nucleotides are TGTGCCAGCTCGCCGGGGACTAGTGTCACCTACGAGCAGTACTTC. This rearrangement joins TRBV18 to TRBJ2-7; the match to TRBD2 covers 8 bases. Germline V gene sequence: CDR1 KGHSH, CDR2 LQKENI. This CDR3 is built from 15 residues. J gave up 2 bases and V 6 bases, and 9 bases lay outside the gene matches.

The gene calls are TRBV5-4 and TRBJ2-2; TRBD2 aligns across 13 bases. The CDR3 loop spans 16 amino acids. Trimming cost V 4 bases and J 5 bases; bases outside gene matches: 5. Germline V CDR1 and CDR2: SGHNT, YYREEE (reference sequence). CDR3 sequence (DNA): TGTGCCAGCAGCCGAGGGACTAGCGGGGTAACCGGGGAGCTGTTTTTT. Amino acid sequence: CASSRGTSGVTGELFF.

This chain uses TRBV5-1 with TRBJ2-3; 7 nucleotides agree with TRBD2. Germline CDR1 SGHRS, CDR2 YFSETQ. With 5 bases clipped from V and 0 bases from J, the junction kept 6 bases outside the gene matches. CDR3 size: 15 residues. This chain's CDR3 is CASRGLPLSTDTQYF. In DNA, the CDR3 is TGCGCCAGCAGGGGACTACCCCTGAGCACAGATACGCAGTATTTT.

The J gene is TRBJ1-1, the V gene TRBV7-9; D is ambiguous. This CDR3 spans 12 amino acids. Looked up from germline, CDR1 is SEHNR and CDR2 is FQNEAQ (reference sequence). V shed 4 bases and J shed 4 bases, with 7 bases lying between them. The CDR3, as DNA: TGTGCCAGCAGCTCTCGGGTCACTGAAGCTTTCTTT. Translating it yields CASSSRVTEAFF.

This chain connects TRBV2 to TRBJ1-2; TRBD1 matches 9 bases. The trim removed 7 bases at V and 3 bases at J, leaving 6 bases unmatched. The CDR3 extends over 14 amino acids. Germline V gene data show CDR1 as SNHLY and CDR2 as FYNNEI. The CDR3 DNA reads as TGTGCCAGCAATGGACAGGGGTTTGACTATGGCTACACCTTC. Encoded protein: CASNGQGFDYGYTF.

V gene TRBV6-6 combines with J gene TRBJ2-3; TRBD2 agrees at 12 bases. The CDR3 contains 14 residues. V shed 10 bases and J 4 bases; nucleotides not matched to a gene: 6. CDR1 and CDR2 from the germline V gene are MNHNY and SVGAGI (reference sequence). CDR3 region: CATLLAGGADTQYF. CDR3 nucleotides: TGTGCCACGCTACTAGCGGGGGGAGCAGATACGCAGTATTTT.

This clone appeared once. The chain's CDR3 is CASNSGRYEQYF. CDR3 in DNA: TGTGCCAGCAATAGCGGGAGATACGAGCAGTACTTC. The chain recombines TRBV28 with TRBJ2-7, with TRBD2 matching over 9 bases. The CDR3 consists of 12 residues. Germline trimming cut 7 bases from V and 4 bases from J; bases unmatched to any gene: 2. Germline V gene lookup returns CDR1 MDHEN and CDR2 SYDVKM.

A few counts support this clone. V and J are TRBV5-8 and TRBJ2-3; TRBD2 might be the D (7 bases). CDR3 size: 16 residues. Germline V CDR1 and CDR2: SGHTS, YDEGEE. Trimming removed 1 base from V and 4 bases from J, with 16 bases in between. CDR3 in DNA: TGTGCCAGCAGCTTGAACCCGGGGGGCGGTGCAGATACGCAGTATTTT. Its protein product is CASSLNPGGGADTQYF. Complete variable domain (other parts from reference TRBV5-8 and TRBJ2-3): EAGVTQSPTHLIKTRGQQATLRCSPISGHTSVYWYQQALGLGLQFLLWYDEGEERNRGNFPPRFSGRQFPNYSSELNVNALELEDSALYLCASSLNPGGGADTQYFGPGTRLTVL.

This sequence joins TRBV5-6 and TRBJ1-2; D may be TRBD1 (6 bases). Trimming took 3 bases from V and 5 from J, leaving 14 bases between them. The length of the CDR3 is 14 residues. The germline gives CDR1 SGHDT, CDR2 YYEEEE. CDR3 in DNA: TGTGCCAGCAGCTCCCCGGGGGGCAGGTATGGCTACACCTTC. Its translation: CASSSPGGRYGYTF. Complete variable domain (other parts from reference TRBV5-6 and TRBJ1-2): DAGVTQSPTHLIKTRGQQVTLRCSPKSGHDTVSWYQQALGQGPQFIFQYYEEEERQRGNFPDRFSGHQFPNYSSELNVNALLLGDSALYLCASSSPGGRYGYTFGSGTRLTVV.

For the CDR3, the DNA is TGTGCCAGTAGTATAGATGTAGCGGGAGGGCCAAATACGCAGTATTTT. The encoded protein is CASSIDVAGGPNTQYF. V and J are TRBV19 and TRBJ2-3; 11 bases are shared with TRBD2. V shed 0 bases, J shed 7 bases, and the junction held 6 bases outside the gene matches. CDR1 LNHDA and CDR2 SQIVND come from the germline V gene (reference sequence). CDR3 length: 16 residues.

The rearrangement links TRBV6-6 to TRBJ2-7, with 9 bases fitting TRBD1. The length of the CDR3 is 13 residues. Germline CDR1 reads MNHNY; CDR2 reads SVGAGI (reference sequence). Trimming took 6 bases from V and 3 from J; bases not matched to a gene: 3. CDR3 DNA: TGTGCCAGCAGATGGGACAGGGACTACGAGCAGTACTTC. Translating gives CASRWDRDYEQYF.

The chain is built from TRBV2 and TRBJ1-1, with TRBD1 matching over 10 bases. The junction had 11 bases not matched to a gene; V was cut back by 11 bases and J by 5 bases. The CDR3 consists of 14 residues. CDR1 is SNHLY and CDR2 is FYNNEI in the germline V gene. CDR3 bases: TGTGCCGGAGGGGGGGACAGGGGATCTACTGAAGCTTTCTTT. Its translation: CAGGGDRGSTEAFF.

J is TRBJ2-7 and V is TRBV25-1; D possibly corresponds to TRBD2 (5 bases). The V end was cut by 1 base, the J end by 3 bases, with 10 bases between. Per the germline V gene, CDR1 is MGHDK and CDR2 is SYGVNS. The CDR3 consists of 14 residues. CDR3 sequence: CASSESTGYYEQYF. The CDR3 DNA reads TGTGCCAGCAGTGAATCAACGGGGTACTACGAGCAGTACTTC.